This paragraph covers one T cell receptor beta chain sequence. This clone was picked up a small number of times. Its antigen specificity is not known. No clone much larger than this one lies a single base away; base qualities are absent. Counted from cysteine to phenylalanine, this CDR3 has 16 amino acids. Only CDR3 DNA remains: 48 bases, in frame from the first base. V ends up 7 bases short and J 2 bases short, with an unmatched junction base count of 13. CDR1 and CDR2 were assigned from the germline V gene as MDHEN and SYDVKM. The data derive from a study of PD-1 blockade in classical Hodgkin lymphoma (TCRdb year 2020). Study-level background: Nivolumab dosing was 3 mg/kg intravenously every 2 weeks, continuing until either disease progression or unacceptable toxicity. The study used CyTOF and TCR beta sequencing to define a peripheral blood immune signature of response to PD-1 blockade in classical Hodgkin lymphoma. General study outcomes and caveats: Lower diversity was observed in patients in whom nivolumab was started less than 1 year after ASCT, and these patients were excluded from later analyses so that confounding by immune reconstitution would be avoided. The study was limited to a single clinical trial cohort, and causes of repertoire differences, possibly disease activity or prior therapy, remained undefined. Baseline TCR diversity was reported to be lower in newly diagnosed patients than in healthy donors and to be lower still in relapsed/refractory patients. CD4+ but not CD8+ TCR diversity rose significantly by C4D1 (p=0.0027 vs p=0.16), most apparent in complete responders (p=0.02). Baseline diversity similar to that of newly diagnosed patients was observed in trial patients achieving complete response, whereas significantly lower diversity was observed in partial responders and progressors.

Genomic DNA was isolated using the Qiagen DNeasy kit from unsorted PBMCs as well as from negatively selected CD4+ and CD8+ fractions. TCR beta CDR3 regions were amplified by immunoSEQ multiplex PCR using primers annealing to V and J segments. A synthetic immune receptor repertoire was used to minimize amplification bias, and remaining bias was computationally removed after sequencing. As for how the authors treated the data: Repertoire diversity was quantified as the Shannon entropy index using custom Python scripts. The unsorted, CD4+ and CD8+ repertoires were each analyzed separately, with the exception of combined analyses, where CD4+ and CD8+ sequences were merged in silico. A clone counted as expanded when the clone's frequency after treatment rose at least 2-fold relative to C1D1, and clones undetected at baseline were given a pseudocount of 0.5. Singleton clones were defined as clones with 0 or 1 copy at C1D1, and non-singleton clones were defined as clones with 2 or more copies. Clones expanded in unsorted samples were assigned a CD4+, CD8+ or unknown annotation through matching of protein sequences in sorted samples from the same patient. Wilcoxon tests were applied to paired samples to test diversity changes from C1D1 to C4D1. TCRdb holds this immuneACCESS table with in-frame rearrangements only. Some clones are missing; in checked studies, unresolved V genes explain under half, and the rest has no known cause. That table supplies the V and J calls and clone size; D and trimming were determined from the DNA. Counted in this sample were approximately 110,000 clones; approximately 89% of them appeared once. Around 17% of the sample belongs to the ten largest clones.

This specimen's time point label, interpreted: cycle 4 day 1 (C4D1), after 6 weeks of nivolumab. Relapse after autologous stem cell transplantation had occurred in all trial patients, and cohorts A, B and C were distinguished by prior brentuximab vedotin exposure. A total of fewer than 65 patients with relapsed/refractory classical Hodgkin lymphoma made up the trial cohort, and each patient's best overall response was complete response, partial response or progressive disease. Single-agent nivolumab was administered to trial patients in the multi-cohort phase II CheckMate 205 trial. Best overall response was determined by an independent review committee according to the 2007 International Working Group response criteria. Trial PBMCs were collected immediately before nivolumab initiation (C1D1) and during therapy at cycle 2 day 1 and cycle 4 day 1. After peripheral blood was drawn into 8 mL Vacutainer Cell Preparation Tubes, PBMCs were isolated by centrifugation and then cryopreserved.

This clonotype originated in a human donor with classical Hodgkin lymphoma. The sequences come from peripheral blood mononuclear cells (PBMCs), collected before the fourth cycle of nivolumab. In this chain, TRBV28 is recombined with TRBJ2-7, with 8 bases matching TRBD2. The encoded CDR3 is CASKVGLREETYEQYF. The DNA reads as follows: TGTGCCAGCAAAGTAGGACTGCGGGAGGAAACCTACGAGCAGTACTTC.